This T cell receptor (beta chain) emerged from a study of blood T cell repertoires in COVID-19. Across the study: T cells, B-cell-depleted T cells, or PBMCs supplied cDNA or gDNA.

Sequenced by immunoSEQ multiplex PCR; TCRdb stores in-frame clones only, minus some. In the table there are about 180,000 clones, approximately 85% of which are singletons. Germline CDR1 reads MNHNY; CDR2 reads SVGAGI (reference sequence). V shed 3 bases and J shed 2 bases, with 11 bases lying between them. The CDR3 loop spans 15 amino acids. The chain couples TRBV6-6 to TRBJ1-5, with D possibly matching TRBD1 (6 bases). Material: peripheral blood. This clonotype originated in a man in his sixties with acute or convalescent COVID-19. The CDR3 protein is CASSYAGEGNQPQHF. CDR3 DNA sequence: TGTGCCAGCAGTTATGCAGGGGAAGGCAATCAGCCCCAGCATTTT.